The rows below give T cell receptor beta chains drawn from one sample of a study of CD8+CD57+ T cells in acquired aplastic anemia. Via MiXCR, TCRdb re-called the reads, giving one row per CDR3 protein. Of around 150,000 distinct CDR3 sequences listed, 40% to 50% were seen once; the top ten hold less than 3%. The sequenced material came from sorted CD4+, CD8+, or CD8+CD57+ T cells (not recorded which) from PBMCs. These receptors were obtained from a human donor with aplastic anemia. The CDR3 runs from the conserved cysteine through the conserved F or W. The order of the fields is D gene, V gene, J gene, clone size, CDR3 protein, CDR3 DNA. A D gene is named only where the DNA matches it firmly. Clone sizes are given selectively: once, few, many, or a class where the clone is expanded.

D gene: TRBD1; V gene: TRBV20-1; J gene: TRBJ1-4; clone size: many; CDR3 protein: CSAQTRQGNEKLFF; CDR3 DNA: TGCAGTGCCCAGACCAGACAGGGCAATGAAAAACTGTTTTTT
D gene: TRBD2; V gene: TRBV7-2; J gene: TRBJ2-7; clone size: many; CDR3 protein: CASSLGGTTYEQYF; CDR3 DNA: TGTGCCAGCAGCTTGGGGGGGACTACCTACGAGCAGTACTTC
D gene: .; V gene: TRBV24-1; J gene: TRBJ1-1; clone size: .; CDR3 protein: CATRPEGEVTEAFF; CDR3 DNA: TGTGCCACCAGACCAGAAGGGGAGGTCACTGAAGCTTTCTTT
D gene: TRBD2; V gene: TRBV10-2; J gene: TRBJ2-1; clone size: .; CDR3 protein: CATLGTSGSIFHEQFF; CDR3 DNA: TGCGCCACACTGGGGACTAGCGGGAGCATTTTCCATGAGCAGTTCTTC
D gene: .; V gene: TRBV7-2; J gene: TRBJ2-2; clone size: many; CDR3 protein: CASSLATGNTGELFF; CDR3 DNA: TGTGCCAGCTCCTTAGCGACAGGGAACACCGGGGAGCTGTTTTTT
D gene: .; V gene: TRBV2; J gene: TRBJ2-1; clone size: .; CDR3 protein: CASSDRFSSEQFF; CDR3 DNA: TGTGCCAGCAGTGATCGATTTTCCAGTGAGCAGTTCTTC
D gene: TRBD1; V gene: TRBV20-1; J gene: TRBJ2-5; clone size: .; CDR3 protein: CSVRTGGETQYF; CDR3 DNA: TGCAGTGTAAGGACAGGGGGCGAGACCCAGTACTTC
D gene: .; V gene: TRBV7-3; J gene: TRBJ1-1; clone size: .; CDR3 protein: CASSLTGGTKTEAFF; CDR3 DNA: TGTGCCAGCAGCTTAACGGGAGGTACGAAGACTGAAGCTTTCTTT
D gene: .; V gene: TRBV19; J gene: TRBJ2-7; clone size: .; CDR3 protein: CASSGGNGGSYEQYF; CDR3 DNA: TGTGCCAGTAGCGGTGGAAACGGGGGTTCCTACGAGCAGTACTTC
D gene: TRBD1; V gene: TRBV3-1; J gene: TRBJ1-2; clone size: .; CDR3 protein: CASSFLDRATYGYTF; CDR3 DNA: TGTGCCAGCAGCTTCCTGGACAGGGCGACCTATGGCTACACCTTC
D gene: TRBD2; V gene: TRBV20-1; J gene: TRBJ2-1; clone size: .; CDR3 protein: CSAYPWRESSNEQFF; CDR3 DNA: TGCTCCGCATACCCCTGGCGGGAGAGCAGCAATGAGCAGTTCTTC
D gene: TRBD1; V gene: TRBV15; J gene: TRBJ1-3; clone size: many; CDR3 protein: CATSRDSVDRVGNTIYF; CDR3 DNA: TGTGCCACCAGCAGAGATTCGGTGGACAGGGTTGGAAACACCATATATTTT
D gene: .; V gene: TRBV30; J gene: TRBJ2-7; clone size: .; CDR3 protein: CARNLQGAGEQYF; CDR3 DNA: TGTGCCCGGAACCTTCAGGGTGCAGGGGAGCAGTACTTC